There are many counts of the clone carrying this TCR beta chain. This CDR3 is 16 amino acids long. Trimming removed 2 bases from V and 4 bases from J; junction bases left unmatched: 9. CDR1 SGHDT and CDR2 YYEEEE come from the germline V gene. TCRdb analysed the RT-PCR reads with MiXCR anew, one entry per CDR3 protein. The sample lists about 700,000 distinct CDR3 sequences; 11% to 15% were seen once. The rearrangement uses TRBV5-6 and TRBJ2-1, with 7 bases that match TRBD2. The specimen was memory CD4+ T cells from blood. This sequence was found in a female donor in good health, serving as a healthy control. The CDR3 reads CASSLERGGAYNEQFF. In nucleotides, the CDR3 is TGTGCCAGCAGCTTAGAGAGGGGAGGGGCTTACAATGAGCAGTTCTTC.